This entry concerns a single TCR beta chain. Its antigen is unknown. The data belong to a study of T cell responses to AZD1222 COVID-19 vaccine. Whole-study results and caveats: Dominant at 160-218 and 743-854, vaccine-associated CD4 TCRs also spanned spike. Two AZD1222 administrations were followed by greater Spike-specific TCR breadth and depth. Among spike-specific TCRs, nearly half reportedly target unmutated variant regions.

The table came from immunoSEQ multiplex PCR; TCRdb's copy has only in-frame clones and leaves some out. The data contain fewer than 200,000 clones, 75% to 90% of them seen just once; the ten biggest clones take up about 6%. V gave up 2 bases and J gave up 8 bases, with 19 bases separating them. This CDR3 region has 17 residues. The germline V gene encodes CDR1 MNHEY and CDR2 SMNVEV (reference sequence). This sample comprised peripheral blood, obtained on day 0 of AZD1222 vaccination. This rearrangement joins TRBV27 to TRBJ1-6, with D uncertain. The receptor's source is an adult in good health. This CDR3 is CASSLGPSGYGDSPLHF. CDR3 sequence (DNA): TGTGCCAGCAGTTTAGGCCCCTCCGGGTATGGGGATTCACCCCTCCACTTT.